This is a list of T cell receptor beta chains from one sample in a study of shared clonotypes between healthy human individuals. Method: immunoSEQ multiplex PCR; TCRdb's copy keeps in-frame clones and lacks some. The sample lists more than 1,200,000 clones, approximately 98.5% occurring once. The sequenced sample consisted of naive CD4+ T cells sorted from blood. The source is a man between 25 and 39 years old in good health. Each CDR3 is given with its conserved first and last residue. D genes are given only for firm matches.

D: TRBD1; V: TRBV5-8; J: TRBJ1-2; CDR3: CASSLPRGDYGYTF
D: -; V: TRBV6-1; J: TRBJ2-5; CDR3: CASSGRAGAISMETQYF
D: TRBD2; V: TRBV9; J: TRBJ2-7; CDR3: CASSAGTSGRLYEQYF
D: -; V: TRBV28; J: TRBJ1-1; CDR3: CASSYRVGAEAFF
D: TRBD2; V: TRBV7-9; J: TRBJ2-3; CDR3: CASSPLAGGDTQYF
D: TRBD2; V: TRBV18; J: TRBJ2-2; CDR3: CASSPGLAGTGELFF
D: -; V: TRBV28; J: TRBJ2-2; CDR3: CASTQTNTGELFF
D: -; V: TRBV5-1; J: TRBJ2-3; CDR3: CASSLGDSTDTQYF
D: -; V: TRBV2; J: TRBJ2-3; CDR3: CASSRQGRAATDTQYF
D: TRBD2; V: TRBV5-1; J: TRBJ2-1; CDR3: CASSLALAGGGSYNEQFF
D: -; V: TRBV5-1; J: TRBJ2-5; CDR3: CASSSGRIETQYF
D: -; V: TRBV29-1; J: TRBJ2-6; CDR3: CSVNSRQASGANVLTF
D: -; V: TRBV7-2; J: TRBJ1-2; CDR3: CASSLSAGPYGYTF
D: -; V: TRBV7-9; J: TRBJ2-7; CDR3: CASSSSGYEQYF
D: -; V: TRBV19; J: TRBJ1-4; CDR3: CASSIRATTNEKLFF
D: -; V: TRBV6-1; J: TRBJ1-5; CDR3: CATLWGGGQPQHF
D: -; V: TRBV6-1; J: TRBJ2-1; CDR3: CASSEMSRTYNEQFF
D: -; V: TRBV6-1; J: TRBJ2-1; CDR3: CASSLSSAYNEQFF
D: TRBD1; V: TRBV6-6; J: TRBJ1-5; CDR3: CASRTGTGDQPQHF
D: -; V: TRBV18; J: TRBJ1-2; CDR3: CASSPSGTEYGYTF
D: -; V: TRBV10-1; J: TRBJ2-1; CDR3: CASSESGGSYNEQFF
D: -; V: TRBV4-1; J: TRBJ2-3; CDR3: CASSHPPRSADTQYF
D: TRBD2; V: TRBV2; J: TRBJ2-7; CDR3: CASSSGLARTYEQYF
D: -; V: TRBV29-1; J: TRBJ2-7; CDR3: CSVIVGVYEQYF
D: TRBD1; V: TRBV5-1; J: TRBJ2-7; CDR3: CASSLGQGPYEQYF
D: -; V: TRBV19; J: TRBJ1-5; CDR3: CASSIWQRRHQPQHF
D: -; V: TRBV9; J: TRBJ1-3; CDR3: CASSAQASGNTIYF
D: -; V: TRBV18; J: TRBJ2-7; CDR3: CASSPLGTVAYEQYF
D: -; V: TRBV5-5; J: TRBJ2-4; CDR3: CASSLFGTPTDIQYF
D: -; V: TRBV15; J: TRBJ2-3; CDR3: CATSRQRPSVVTDTQYF
D: -; V: TRBV28; J: TRBJ1-4; CDR3: CASNIPNEKLFF
D: TRBD2; V: TRBV7-9; J: TRBJ2-1; CDR3: CASSLIAGGKSSYNEQFF
D: -; V: TRBV5-5; J: TRBJ1-2; CDR3: CASSLSGDANYGYTF
D: TRBD2; V: TRBV13; J: TRBJ2-3; CDR3: CASSPSLGTSGIPSTDTQYF
D: TRBD1; V: TRBV28; J: TRBJ1-4; CDR3: CASRDQKQGSNEKLFF
D: -; V: TRBV9; J: TRBJ2-1; CDR3: CASSVGQYNEQFF
D: TRBD2; V: TRBV14; J: TRBJ2-3; CDR3: CASSQGTSGRRYTQYF
D: TRBD2; V: TRBV15; J: TRBJ2-2; CDR3: CATSPGTRGGELFF
D: -; V: TRBV5-1; J: TRBJ1-4; CDR3: CASSLGGTNEKLFF